This TCR beta chain was recorded in a study of persistence of HIV-infected CD4 T cells. Study details: Two participants gave one leukapheresis sample; others gave up to about 200 mL blood repeatedly.

This clone is medium-sized by share. Its antigen is currently unknown. The immunoSEQ assay was version 4, run in survey mode. Genomic DNA was diluted to around 10 ng/uL, up to about 1 ug per sample. TCRdb keeps only in-frame clones here, not all; method: immunoSEQ multiplex PCR. The table has around 13,000 clones, roughly 70% seen once. Cells were stimulated with CMV-infected fibroblast lysates at roughly 9.1 ug/mL. Sorting selected CD4+ T cells upregulating both CD40 ligand and CD69. Undetectable plasma HIV-1 RNA below 50 copies/mL lasted at least 4 years. V gave up 3 bases and J gave up 6 bases, with 9 bases separating them. CDR3 size: 14 residues. The germline V gene has CDR1 MNHNS and CDR2 SASEGT.

This chain connects TRBV6-1 to TRBJ1-6; D perhaps matches TRBD1 (6 bases). The receptor was isolated from an adult man with HIV who was CMV-seropositive. The sequencing used CD4+ T cells sorted from PBMCs after 18-hour stimulation, collected from a patient who received antiretroviral therapy. The CDR3 is CASSDRGGNSPLHF. The CDR3 coding sequence is TGTGCCAGCAGTGACAGGGGCGGTAATTCACCCCTCCACTTT.